The present T cell receptor (beta chain) was sequenced within a study of T cell changes during pregnancy in multiple sclerosis. This table comes from immunoSEQ multiplex PCR, and its TCRdb copy is limited to in-frame clones, with some not included. The data contain approximately 100,000 clones, 90% to 95% of them singletons. V was shortened by 4 bases and J by 1 base, with 13 bases between the two germline ends. Germline CDR1 is LNHDA and CDR2 is SQIVND (reference sequence). This CDR3 region has 15 residues. The chain joins TRBV19 to TRBJ1-1; the D gene is possibly TRBD1 (6 bases). The material was peripheral blood, obtained after pregnancy. The sequence was obtained from a female donor with multiple sclerosis, enrolled in a pregnancy study. The CDR3 reads CASSNRDTGNTEAFF. The CDR3 bases are TGTGCCAGTAGTAACCGGGACACTGGGAACACTGAAGCTTTCTTT.